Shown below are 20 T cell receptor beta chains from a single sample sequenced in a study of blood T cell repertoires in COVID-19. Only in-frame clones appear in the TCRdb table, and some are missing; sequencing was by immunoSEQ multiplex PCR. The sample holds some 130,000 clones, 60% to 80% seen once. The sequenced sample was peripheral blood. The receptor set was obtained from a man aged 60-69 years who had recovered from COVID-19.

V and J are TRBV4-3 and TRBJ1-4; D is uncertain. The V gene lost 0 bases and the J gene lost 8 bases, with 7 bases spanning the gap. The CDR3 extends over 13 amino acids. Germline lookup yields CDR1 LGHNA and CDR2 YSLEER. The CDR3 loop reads CASSQDFREKLFF. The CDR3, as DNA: TGCGCCAGCAGCCAAGATTTCCGGGAAAAACTGTTTTTT.

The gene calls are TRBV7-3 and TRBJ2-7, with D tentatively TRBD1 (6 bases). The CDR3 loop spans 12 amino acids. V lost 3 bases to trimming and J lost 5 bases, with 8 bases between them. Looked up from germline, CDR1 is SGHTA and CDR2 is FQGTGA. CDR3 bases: TGTGCCAGCAGCTTGACAGGCCACGAGCAGTACTTC. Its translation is CASSLTGHEQYF.

CDR3 region: CASSGTSNTEAFF. The CDR3 DNA reads TGTGCCAGCAGCGGAACATCGAACACTGAAGCTTTCTTT. The V call is TRBV9, the J call TRBJ1-1, with unresolved D. The CDR3 is 13 amino acids. Germline-derived CDR1 and CDR2 are SGDLS and YYNGEE. V was trimmed by 3 bases and J by 1 base, leaving 7 bases between them.

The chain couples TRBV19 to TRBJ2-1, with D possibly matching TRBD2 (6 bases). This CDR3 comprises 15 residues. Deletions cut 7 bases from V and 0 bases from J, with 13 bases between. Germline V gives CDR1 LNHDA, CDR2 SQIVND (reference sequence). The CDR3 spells CASTVAESSYNEQFF. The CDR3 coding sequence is TGTGCCAGTACCGTAGCGGAAAGCTCCTACAATGAGCAGTTCTTC.

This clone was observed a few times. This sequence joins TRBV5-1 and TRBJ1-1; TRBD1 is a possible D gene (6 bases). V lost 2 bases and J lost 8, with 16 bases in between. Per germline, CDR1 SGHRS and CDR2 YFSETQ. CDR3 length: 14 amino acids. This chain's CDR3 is CASSFSPTGREAFF. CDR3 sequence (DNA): TGCGCCAGCAGCTTCTCCCCGACAGGTAGAGAAGCTTTCTTT.

The CDR3 DNA sequence: TGCGCCAGCAGCCCGGTCGGGGGCACAGATACGCAGTATTTT. Its protein is CASSPVGGTDTQYF. This rearrangement joins TRBV4-3 to TRBJ2-3, with D perhaps TRBD2 (5 bases). Trimming removed 4 bases at V and 1 base at J, with 9 bases between. Germline assignment: CDR1 LGHNA and CDR2 YSLEER. CDR3 length: 14 amino acids.

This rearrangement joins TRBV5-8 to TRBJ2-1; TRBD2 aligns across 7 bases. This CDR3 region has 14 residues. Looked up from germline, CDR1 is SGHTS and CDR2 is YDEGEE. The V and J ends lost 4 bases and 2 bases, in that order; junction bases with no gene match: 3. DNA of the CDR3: TGTGCCAGCAGCCGGGGGGATGCCTACAATGAGCAGTTCTTC. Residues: CASSRGDAYNEQFF.

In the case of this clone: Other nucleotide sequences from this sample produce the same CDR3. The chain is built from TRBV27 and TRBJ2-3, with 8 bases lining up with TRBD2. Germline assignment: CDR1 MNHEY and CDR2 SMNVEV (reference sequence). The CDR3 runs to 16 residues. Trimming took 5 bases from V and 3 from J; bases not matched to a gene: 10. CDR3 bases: TGTGCCAGCAGTCTGACGGCGGGAGGCGGGACAGATACGCAGTATTTT. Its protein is CASSLTAGGGTDTQYF.

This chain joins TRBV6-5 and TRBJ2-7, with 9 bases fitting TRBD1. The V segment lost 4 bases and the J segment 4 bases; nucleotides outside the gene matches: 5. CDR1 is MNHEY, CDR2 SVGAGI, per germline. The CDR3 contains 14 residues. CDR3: CASSSRTGAYEQYF. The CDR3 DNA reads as TGTGCCAGCAGTTCGCGGACAGGGGCGTACGAGCAGTACTTC.

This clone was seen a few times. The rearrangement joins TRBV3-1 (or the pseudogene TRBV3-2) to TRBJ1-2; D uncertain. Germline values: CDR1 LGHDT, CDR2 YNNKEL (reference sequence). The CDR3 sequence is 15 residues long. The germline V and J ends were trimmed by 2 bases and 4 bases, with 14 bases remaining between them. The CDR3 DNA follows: TGTGCCAGCAGCCAATCCGTTCAGGCCGCCTATGGCTACACCTTC. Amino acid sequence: CASSQSVQAAYGYTF.

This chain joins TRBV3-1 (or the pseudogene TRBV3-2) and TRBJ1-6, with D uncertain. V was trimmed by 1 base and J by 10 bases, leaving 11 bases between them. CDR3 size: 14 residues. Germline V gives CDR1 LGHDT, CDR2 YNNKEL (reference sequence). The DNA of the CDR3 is TGTGCCAGCAGCCAAGCCCGGAGTTTGTCACCCCTCCACTTT. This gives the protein CASSQARSLSPLHF.

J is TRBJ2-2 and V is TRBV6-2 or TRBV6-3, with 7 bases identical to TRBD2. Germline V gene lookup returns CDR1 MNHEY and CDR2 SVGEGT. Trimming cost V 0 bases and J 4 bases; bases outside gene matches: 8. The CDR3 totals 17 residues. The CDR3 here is CASSYSPGGLITGELFF. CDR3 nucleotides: TGTGCCAGCAGTTACTCCCCCGGGGGGTTGATCACCGGGGAGCTGTTTTTT.

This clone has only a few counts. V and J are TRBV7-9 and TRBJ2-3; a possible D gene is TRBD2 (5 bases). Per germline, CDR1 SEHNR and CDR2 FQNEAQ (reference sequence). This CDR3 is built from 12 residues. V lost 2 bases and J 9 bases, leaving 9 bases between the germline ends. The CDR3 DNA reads TGTGCCAGCAGCTTATCTACGGGAACGCAGTATTTT. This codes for CASSLSTGTQYF. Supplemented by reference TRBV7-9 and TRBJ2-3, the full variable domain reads DTGVSQNPRHKITKRGQNVTFRCDPISEHNRLYWYRQTLGQGPEFLTYFQNEAQLEKSRLLSDRFSAERPKGSFSTLEIQRTEQGDSAMYLCASSLSTGTQYFGPGTRLTVL.

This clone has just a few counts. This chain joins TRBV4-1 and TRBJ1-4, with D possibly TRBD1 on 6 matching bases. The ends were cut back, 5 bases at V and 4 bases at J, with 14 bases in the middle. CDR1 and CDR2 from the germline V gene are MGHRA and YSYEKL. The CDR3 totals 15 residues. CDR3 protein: CASSLLTGLNEKLFF. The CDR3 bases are TGCGCCAGCAGCTTATTGACAGGTCTTAATGAAAAACTGTTTTTT.

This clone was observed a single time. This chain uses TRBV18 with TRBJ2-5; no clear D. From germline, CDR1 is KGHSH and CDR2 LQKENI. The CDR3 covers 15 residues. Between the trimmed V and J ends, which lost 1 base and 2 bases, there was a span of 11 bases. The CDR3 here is CASSPRAGLQETQYF. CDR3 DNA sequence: TGTGCCAGCTCACCACGGGCAGGCCTACAAGAGACCCAGTACTTC.

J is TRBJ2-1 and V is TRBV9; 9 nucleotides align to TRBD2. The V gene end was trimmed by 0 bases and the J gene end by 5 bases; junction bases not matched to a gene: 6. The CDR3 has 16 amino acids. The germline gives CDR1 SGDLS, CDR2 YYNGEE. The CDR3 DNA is TGTGCCAGCAGCGTAGGATGGGCTAGCGGGAACAATGAGCAGTTCTTC. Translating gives CASSVGWASGNNEQFF.

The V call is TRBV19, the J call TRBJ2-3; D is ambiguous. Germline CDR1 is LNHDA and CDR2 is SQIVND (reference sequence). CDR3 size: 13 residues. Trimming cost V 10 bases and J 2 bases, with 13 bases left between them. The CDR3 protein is CATQAGLTDTQYF. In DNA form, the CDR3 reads TGTGCCACTCAAGCAGGCCTCACAGATACGCAGTATTTT.

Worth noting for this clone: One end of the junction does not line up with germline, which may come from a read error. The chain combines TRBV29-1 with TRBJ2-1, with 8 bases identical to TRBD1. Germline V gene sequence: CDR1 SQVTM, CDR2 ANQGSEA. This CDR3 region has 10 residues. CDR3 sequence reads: CSVGRDRKIF. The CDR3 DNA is TGCAGCGTTGGGCGGGACAGGAAAATCTTC.

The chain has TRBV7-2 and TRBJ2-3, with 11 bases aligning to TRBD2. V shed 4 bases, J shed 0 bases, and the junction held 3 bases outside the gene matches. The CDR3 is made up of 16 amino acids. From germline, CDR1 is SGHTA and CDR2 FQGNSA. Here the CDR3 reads CASSSTSGASTDTQYF. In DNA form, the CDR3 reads TGTGCCAGCAGCTCGACTAGCGGGGCTAGCACAGATACGCAGTATTTT.

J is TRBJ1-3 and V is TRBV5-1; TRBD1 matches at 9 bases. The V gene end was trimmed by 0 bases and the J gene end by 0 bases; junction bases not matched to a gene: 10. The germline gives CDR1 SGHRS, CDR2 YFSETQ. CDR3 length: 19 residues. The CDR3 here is CASSLGTGGSLSSGNTIYF. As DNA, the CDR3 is TGCGCCAGCAGCTTGGGTACAGGGGGCTCCCTGAGCTCTGGAAACACCATATATTTT.